The clone carrying this TCR beta chain was recorded only once. The antigen is not known. Between the trimmed V and J ends, which lost 8 bases and 3 bases, there was a span of 16 bases. This CDR3 has 14 amino acids. Germline-derived CDR1 and CDR2 are SNHLY and FYNNEI. This record comes from a study of cytomegalovirus exposure and HLA in healthy donors. Overall study: Assignment to the Caucasian-associated ancestry cluster applied to around four fifths of the 300 to 500 genotyped donors. Study outcomes and limitations: In a later analysis, 17,000 or so TCR beta sequences were associated with HLA alleles at 0.05 false discovery rate.

The PCR employed 60 Vbeta primers together with 13 Jbeta primers. Authors' data handling: A follow-up analysis tallied around 76 million unique TCR beta chains, roughly 11 million shared. Using immunoSEQ multiplex PCR, the repertoire was profiled, and TCRdb retains in-frame clones only, with some absent. D and trimming were read from the DNA, whereas the V and J calls and clone size are those reported in that table. The sample lists around 100,000 clones; 84% were seen once. The donors, nominally healthy at sampling, likely had unrecorded immune exposures. The clonotype was recovered from a woman aged 18-29 years in good health and CMV-seropositive. This chain joins TRBV2 and TRBJ1-2; D is possibly TRBD1 (5 bases). The material sequenced was PBMCs. The CDR3, as DNA: TGTGCCAGCGGGAGGGACGCCCGGGACTATGGCTACACCTTC. It specifies CASGRDARDYGYTF.